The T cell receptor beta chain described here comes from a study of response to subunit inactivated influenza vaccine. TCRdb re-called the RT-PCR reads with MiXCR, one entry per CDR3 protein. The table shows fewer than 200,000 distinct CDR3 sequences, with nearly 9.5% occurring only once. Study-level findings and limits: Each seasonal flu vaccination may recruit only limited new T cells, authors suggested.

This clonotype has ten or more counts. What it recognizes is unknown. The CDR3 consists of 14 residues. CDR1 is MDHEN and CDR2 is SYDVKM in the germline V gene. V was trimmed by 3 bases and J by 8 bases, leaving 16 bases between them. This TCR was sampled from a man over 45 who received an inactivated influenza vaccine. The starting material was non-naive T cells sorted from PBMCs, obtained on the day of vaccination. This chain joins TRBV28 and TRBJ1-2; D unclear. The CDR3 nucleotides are TGTGCCAGCAGTTTCCCGACGGCGACCGGGGGCTACACCTTC. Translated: CASSFPTATGGYTF.